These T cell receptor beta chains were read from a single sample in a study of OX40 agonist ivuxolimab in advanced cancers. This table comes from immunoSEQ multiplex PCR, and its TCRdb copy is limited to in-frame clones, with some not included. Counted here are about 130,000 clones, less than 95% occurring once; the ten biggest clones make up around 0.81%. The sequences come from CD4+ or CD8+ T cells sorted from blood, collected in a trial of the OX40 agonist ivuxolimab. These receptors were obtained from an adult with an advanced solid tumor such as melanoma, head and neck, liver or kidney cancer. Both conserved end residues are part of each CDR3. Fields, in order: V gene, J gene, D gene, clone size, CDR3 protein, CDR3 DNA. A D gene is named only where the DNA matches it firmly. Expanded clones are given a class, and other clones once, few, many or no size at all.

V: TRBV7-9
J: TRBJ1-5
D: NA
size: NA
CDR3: CASSLSLGQPQHF
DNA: TGTGCCAGCAGCTTGTCGTTGGGTCAGCCCCAGCATTTT

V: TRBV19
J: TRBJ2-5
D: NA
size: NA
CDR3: CASSIGEETQYF
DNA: TGTGCCAGTAGTATCGGCGAAGAGACCCAGTACTTC

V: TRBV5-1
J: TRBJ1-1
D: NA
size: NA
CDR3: CASSLGYGTMNTEAFF
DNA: TGCGCCAGCAGCTTGGGCTACGGAACAATGAACACTGAAGCTTTCTTT

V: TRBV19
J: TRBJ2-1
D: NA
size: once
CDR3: CASSIGTGFNEQFF
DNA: TGTGCCAGTAGTATAGGCACCGGATTCAATGAGCAGTTCTTC

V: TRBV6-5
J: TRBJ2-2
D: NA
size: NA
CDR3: CASSPGDNTGELFF
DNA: TGTGCCAGCAGCCCCGGGGACAACACCGGGGAGCTGTTTTTT

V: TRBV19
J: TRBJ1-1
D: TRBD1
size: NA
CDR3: CASTWGQANTEAFF
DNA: TGTGCCAGTACCTGGGGACAGGCGAACACTGAAGCTTTCTTT

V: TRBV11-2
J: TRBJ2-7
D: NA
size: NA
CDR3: CASSLGAHSYEQYF
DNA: TGTGCCAGCAGCTTAGGGGCGCACTCCTACGAGCAGTACTTC

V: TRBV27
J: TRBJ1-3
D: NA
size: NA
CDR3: CASSLGRSSGNTIYF
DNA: TGTGCCAGCAGTTTAGGCAGGAGCTCTGGAAACACCATATATTTT

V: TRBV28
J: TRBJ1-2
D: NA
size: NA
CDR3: CASSLAGIWYGYTF
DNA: TGTGCCAGCAGTTTGGCAGGTATTTGGTATGGCTACACCTTC

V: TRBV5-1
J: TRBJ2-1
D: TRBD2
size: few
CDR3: CASSTSLAGGNNEQFF
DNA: TGCGCCAGCAGCACGTCACTAGCGGGAGGAAACAATGAGCAGTTCTTC

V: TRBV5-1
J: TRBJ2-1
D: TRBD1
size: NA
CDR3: CASSLDGTGDSEQFF
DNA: TGCGCCAGCAGCTTGGACGGGACAGGGGACAGTGAGCAGTTCTTC

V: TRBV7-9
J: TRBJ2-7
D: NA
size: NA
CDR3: CASSPNPGAVYEQYF
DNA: TGTGCCAGCAGCCCCAACCCGGGGGCAGTTTACGAGCAGTACTTC

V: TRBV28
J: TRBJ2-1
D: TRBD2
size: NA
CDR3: CAGAGLAGGSDEQFF
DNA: TGTGCCGGCGCGGGACTAGCGGGGGGTTCGGATGAGCAGTTCTTC

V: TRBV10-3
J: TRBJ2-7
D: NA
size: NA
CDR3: CAILTDYYEQYF
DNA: TGTGCCATTTTAACAGACTACTACGAGCAGTACTTC

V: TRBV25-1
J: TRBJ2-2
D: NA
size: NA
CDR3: CASSVQDTGELFF
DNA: TGTGCCAGCAGTGTCCAAGACACCGGGGAGCTGTTTTTT

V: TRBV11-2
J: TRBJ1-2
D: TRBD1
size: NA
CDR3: CASSIQGSGYTF
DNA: TGTGCCAGCAGCATACAGGGGTCTGGCTACACCTTC

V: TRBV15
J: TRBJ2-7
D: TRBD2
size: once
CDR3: CATSFSRGTALAGDHEQYF
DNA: TGTGCCACCAGCTTCTCAAGGGGGACGGCACTAGCGGGAGATCACGAGCAGTACTTC

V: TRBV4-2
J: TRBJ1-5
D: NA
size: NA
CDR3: CASSHGDRGGNQPQHF
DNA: TGTGCCAGCAGCCATGGGGACCGGGGCGGTAATCAGCCCCAGCATTTT

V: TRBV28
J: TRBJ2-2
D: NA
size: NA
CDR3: CASSFQQGSTGELFF
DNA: TGTGCCAGCAGCTTTCAACAGGGATCCACCGGGGAGCTGTTTTTT

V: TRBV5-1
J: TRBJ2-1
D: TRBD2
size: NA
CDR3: CASSLVAGSTYNEQFF
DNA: TGCGCCAGCAGCTTGGTAGCGGGGTCTACCTACAATGAGCAGTTCTTC

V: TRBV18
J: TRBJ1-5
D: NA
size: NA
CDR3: CASSPTDSNQPQHF
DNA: TGTGCCAGCTCACCGACAGATAGCAATCAGCCCCAGCATTTT

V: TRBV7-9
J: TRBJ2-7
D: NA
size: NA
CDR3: CASSLVSQDIYEQYF
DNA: TGTGCCAGCAGCTTAGTCAGCCAGGACATCTACGAGCAGTACTTC

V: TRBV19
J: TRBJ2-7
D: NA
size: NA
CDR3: CASSITRTGSYEQYF
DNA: TGTGCCAGTAGTATAACCCGGACTGGCTCCTACGAGCAGTACTTC

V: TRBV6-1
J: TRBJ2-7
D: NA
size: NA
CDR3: CASTGFSYEQYF
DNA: TGTGCCAGCACAGGGTTCTCCTACGAGCAGTACTTC

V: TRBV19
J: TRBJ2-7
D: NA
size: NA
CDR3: CASSYSTGPEQYF
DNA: TGTGCCAGTAGTTATTCGACGGGGCCCGAGCAGTACTTC

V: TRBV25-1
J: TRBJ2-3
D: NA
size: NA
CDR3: CASSEVRDTQYF
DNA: TGTGCCAGCAGTGAAGTGAGGGATACGCAGTATTTT

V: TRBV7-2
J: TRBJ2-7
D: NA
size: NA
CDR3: CASRGLGTVEQYF
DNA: TGTGCCAGCAGGGGACTGGGGACGGTCGAGCAGTACTTC

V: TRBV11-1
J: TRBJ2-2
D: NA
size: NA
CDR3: CASSQYTDLRSNTGELFF
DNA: TGTGCCAGCAGCCAATATACGGACCTTCGCTCGAACACCGGGGAGCTGTTTTTT

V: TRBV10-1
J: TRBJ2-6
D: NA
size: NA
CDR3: CASSEGQPGANVLTF
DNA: TGCGCCAGCAGTGAGGGACAGCCTGGGGCCAACGTCCTGACTTTC

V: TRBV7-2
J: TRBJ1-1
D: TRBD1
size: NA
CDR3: CASSPWTGNTEAFF
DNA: TGTGCCAGCAGCCCGTGGACAGGTAACACTGAAGCTTTCTTT

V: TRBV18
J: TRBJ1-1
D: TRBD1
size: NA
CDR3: CASSGQGGVSPEAFF
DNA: TGTGCCAGCTCCGGACAGGGTGGCGTGAGTCCTGAAGCTTTCTTT

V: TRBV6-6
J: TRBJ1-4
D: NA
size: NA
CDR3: CASSYGTSEKLFF
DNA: TGTGCCAGCAGTTACGGGACGTCAGAAAAACTGTTTTTT

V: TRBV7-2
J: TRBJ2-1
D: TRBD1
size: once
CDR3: CASSKRDRGWNEQFF
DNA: TGTGCCAGCAGCAAACGGGACAGGGGCTGGAATGAGCAGTTCTTC

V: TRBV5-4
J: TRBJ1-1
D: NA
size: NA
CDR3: CASSLWGGLETEAFF
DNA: TGTGCCAGCAGCTTGTGGGGGGGGCTAGAGACTGAAGCTTTCTTT

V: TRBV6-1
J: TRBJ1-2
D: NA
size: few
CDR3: CASSERHGDYGYTF
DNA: TGTGCCAGCAGTGAACGGCACGGTGACTATGGCTACACCTTC

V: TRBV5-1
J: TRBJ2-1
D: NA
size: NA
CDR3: CASSPKAHGDNEQFF
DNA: TGCGCCAGCAGCCCGAAGGCACATGGGGACAATGAGCAGTTCTTC

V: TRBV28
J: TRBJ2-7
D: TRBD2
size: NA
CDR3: CASNGAGGSDEQYF
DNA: TGTGCCAGCAATGGGGCGGGAGGGTCCGACGAGCAGTACTTC

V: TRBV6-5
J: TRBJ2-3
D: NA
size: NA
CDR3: CASSRDPQDTQYF
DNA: TGTGCCAGCAGTAGGGACCCCCAGGATACGCAGTATTTT

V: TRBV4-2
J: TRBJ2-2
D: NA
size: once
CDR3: CASSQGFRSAGELFF
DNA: TGTGCCAGCAGCCAAGGCTTCCGTAGCGCCGGGGAGCTGTTTTTT

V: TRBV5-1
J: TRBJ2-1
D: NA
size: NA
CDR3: CASSPGTSYNEQFF
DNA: TGCGCCAGCAGCCCTGGGACCTCGTACAATGAGCAGTTCTTC

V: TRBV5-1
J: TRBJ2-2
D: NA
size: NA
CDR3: CASSLEGRTGELFF
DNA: TGCGCCAGCAGCTTGGAAGGGCGGACCGGGGAGCTGTTTTTT